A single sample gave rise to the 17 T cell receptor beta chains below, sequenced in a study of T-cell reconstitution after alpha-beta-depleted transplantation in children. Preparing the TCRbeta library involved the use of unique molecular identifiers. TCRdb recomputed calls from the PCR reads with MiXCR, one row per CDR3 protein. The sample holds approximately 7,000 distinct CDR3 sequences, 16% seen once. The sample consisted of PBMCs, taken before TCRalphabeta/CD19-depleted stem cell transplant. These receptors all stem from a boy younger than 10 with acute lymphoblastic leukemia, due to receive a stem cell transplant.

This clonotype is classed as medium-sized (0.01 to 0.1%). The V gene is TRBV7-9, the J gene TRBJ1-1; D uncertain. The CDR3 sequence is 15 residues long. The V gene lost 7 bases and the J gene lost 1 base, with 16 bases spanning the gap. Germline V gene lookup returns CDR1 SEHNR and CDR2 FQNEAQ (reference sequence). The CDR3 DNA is TGTGCCAGCACCCCACGTAGACCCGGGAACACTGAAGCTTTCTTT. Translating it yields CASTPRRPGNTEAFF. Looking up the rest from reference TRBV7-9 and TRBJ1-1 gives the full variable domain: DTGVSQNPRHKITKRGQNVTFRCDPISEHNRLYWYRQTLGQGPEFLTYFQNEAQLEKSRLLSDRFSAERPKGSFSTLEIQRTEQGDSAMYLCASTPRRPGNTEAFFGQGTRLTVV.

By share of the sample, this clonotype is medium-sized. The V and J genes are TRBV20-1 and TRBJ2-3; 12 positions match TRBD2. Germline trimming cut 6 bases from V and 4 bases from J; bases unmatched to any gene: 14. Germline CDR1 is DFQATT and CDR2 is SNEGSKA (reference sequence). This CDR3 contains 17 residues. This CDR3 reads CSAPPMDLAGGSDTQYF. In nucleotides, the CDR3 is TGCAGTGCCCCTCCCATGGACCTAGCGGGGGGGTCAGATACGCAGTATTTT.

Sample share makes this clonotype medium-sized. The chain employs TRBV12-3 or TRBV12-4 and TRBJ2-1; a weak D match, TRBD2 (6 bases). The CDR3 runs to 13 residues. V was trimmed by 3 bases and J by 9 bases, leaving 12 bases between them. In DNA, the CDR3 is TGTGCCAGCAGTTTTGGGGGGAGGACTGAGCAGTTCTTC. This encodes CASSFGGRTEQFF.

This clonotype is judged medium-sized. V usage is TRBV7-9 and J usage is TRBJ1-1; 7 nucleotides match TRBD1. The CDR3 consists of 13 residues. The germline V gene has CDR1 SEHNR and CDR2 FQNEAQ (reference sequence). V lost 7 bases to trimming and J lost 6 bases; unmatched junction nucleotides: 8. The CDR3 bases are TGTGCCAGCACCCCGCAGGGGGGACCTGAAGCTTTCTTT. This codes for CASTPQGGPEAFF.

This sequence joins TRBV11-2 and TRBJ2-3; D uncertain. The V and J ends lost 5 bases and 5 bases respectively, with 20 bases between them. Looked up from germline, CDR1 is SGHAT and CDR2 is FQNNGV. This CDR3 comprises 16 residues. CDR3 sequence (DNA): TGTGCCAGCAGCCTCTTAATAGGGTCCGGAGTAGATACGCAGTATTTT. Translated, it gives CASSLLIGSGVDTQYF.

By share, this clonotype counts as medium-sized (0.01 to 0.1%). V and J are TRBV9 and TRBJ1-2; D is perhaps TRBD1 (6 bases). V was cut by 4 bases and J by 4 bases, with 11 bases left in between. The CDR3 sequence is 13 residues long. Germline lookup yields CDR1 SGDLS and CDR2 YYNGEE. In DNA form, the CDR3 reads TGTGCCAGCAGCCAACAGGGAGGCTATGGCTACACCTTC. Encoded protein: CASSQQGGYGYTF. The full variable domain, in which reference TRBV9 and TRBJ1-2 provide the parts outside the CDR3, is DSGVTQTPKHLITATGQRVTLRCSPRSGDLSVYWYQQSLDQGLQFLIQYYNGEERAKGNILERFSAQQFPDLHSELNLSSLELGDSALYFCASSQQGGYGYTFGSGTRLTVV.

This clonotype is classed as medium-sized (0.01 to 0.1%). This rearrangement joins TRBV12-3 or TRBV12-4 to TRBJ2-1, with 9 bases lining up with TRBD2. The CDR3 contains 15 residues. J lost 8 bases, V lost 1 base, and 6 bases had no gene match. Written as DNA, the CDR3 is TGTGCCAGCAGTTTAGTGGGCGGGGGGGCCGATGAGCAGTTCTTC. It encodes CASSLVGGGADEQFF.

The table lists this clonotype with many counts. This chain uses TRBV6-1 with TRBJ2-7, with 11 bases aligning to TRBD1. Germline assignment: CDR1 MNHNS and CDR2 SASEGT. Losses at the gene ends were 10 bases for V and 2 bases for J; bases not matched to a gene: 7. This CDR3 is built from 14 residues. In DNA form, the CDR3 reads TGTGCCACCGCCGGGACAGGGGGGACCTACGAGCAGTACTTC. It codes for CATAGTGGTYEQYF.

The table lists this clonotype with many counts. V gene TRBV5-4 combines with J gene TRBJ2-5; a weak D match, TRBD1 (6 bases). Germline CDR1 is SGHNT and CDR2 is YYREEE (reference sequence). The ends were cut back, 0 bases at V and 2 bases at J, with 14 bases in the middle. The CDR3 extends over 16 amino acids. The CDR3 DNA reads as TGTGCCAGCAGCTTGGGGGTGGGGGCCCAGCAAGAGACCCAGTACTTC. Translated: CASSLGVGAQQETQYF. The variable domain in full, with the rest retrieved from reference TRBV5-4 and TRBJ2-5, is ETGVTQSPTHLIKTRGQQVTLRCSSQSGHNTVSWYQQALGQGPQFIFQYYREEENGRGNFPPRFSGLQFPNYSSELNVNALELDDSALYLCASSLGVGAQQETQYFGPGTRLLVL.

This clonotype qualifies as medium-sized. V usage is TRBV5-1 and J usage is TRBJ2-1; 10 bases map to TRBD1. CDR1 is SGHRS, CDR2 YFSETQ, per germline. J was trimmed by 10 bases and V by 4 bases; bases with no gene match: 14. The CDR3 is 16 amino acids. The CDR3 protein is CASSPSGTGALGEQFF. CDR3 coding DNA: TGCGCCAGCAGCCCGTCCGGGACAGGGGCTTTAGGGGAGCAGTTCTTC.

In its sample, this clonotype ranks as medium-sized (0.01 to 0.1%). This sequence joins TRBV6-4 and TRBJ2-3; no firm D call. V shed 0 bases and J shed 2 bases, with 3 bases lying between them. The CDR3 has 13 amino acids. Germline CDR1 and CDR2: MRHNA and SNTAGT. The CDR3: CASSDSDTDTQYF. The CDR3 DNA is TGTGCCAGCAGTGACTCGGACACAGATACGCAGTATTTT.

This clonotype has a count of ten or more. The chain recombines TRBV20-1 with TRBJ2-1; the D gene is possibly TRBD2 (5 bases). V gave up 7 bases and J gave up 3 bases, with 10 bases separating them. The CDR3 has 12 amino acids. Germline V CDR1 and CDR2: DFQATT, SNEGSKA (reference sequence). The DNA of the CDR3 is TGCAGTGGGGAGAACAACTACAATGAGCAGTTCTTC. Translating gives CSGENNYNEQFF.

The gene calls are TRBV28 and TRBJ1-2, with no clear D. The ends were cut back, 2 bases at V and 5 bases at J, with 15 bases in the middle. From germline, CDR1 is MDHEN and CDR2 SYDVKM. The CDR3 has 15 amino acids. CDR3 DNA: TGTGCCAGCAGTTTACCCCCGCGCTCGAGGTATGGCTACACCTTC. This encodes CASSLPPRSRYGYTF.

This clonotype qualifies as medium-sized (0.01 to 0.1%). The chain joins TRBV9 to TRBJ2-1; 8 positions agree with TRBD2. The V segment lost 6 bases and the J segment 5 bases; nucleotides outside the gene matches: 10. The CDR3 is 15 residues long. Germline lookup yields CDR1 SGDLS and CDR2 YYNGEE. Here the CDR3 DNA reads TGTGCCAGCACCGGGGGGGCGGGGGGAAACAATGAGCAGTTCTTC. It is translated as CASTGGAGGNNEQFF. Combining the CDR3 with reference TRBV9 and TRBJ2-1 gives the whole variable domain DSGVTQTPKHLITATGQRVTLRCSPRSGDLSVYWYQQSLDQGLQFLIQYYNGEERAKGNILERFSAQQFPDLHSELNLSSLELGDSALYFCASTGGAGGNNEQFFGPGTRLTVL.

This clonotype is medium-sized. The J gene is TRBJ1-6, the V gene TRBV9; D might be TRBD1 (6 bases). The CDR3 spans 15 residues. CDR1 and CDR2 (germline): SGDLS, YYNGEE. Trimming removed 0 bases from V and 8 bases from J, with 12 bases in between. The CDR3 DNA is TGTGCCAGCAGCGTAGGAGGGGGTGCGGATTCACCCCTCCACTTT. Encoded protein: CASSVGGGADSPLHF.

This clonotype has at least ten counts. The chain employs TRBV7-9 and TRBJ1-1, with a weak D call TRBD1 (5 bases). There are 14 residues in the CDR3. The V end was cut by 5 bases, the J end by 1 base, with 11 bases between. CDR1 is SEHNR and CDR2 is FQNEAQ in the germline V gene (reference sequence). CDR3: CASSLDSPNTEAFF. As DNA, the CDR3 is TGTGCCAGCAGCCTAGACAGTCCGAACACTGAAGCTTTCTTT.

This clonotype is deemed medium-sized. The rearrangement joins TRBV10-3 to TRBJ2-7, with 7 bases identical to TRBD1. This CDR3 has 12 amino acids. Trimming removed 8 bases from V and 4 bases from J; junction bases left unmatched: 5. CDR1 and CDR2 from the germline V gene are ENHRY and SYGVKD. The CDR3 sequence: CAIQGVGYEQYF. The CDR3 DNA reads TGTGCCATCCAGGGGGTGGGATACGAGCAGTACTTC.